These 30 T cell receptor beta chains came from one sample sequenced in a study of shared clonotypes between healthy human individuals (TCRdb year 2020). Libraries came from the immunoSEQ multiplex PCR assay. What TCRdb holds here is the immuneACCESS table cut down to in-frame rearrangements. Part of the clones is not present; checked against another copy, under half of the missing clones reflect an unresolved V gene, and the others are unexplained. The sample profile shows over a million clones; 75% to 85% of them were found once. The ten largest clones take up more than 0.55% of the sample. Source material: memory CD4+ T cells from PBMCs. This sample's cell subset or site label indicates: CD45RA-negative fraction. All receptors derive from a man aged 18-30 years in good health. Some clones in this sample may be carry-over from other donors' samples.

The chain uses TRBV15 and TRBJ2-2, with no clear D. The CDR3 has 15 amino acids. Trimming cost V 0 bases and J 4 bases, with 9 bases left between them. Germline CDR1 LNHNV, CDR2 YYDKDF (reference sequence). DNA for the CDR3: TGTGCCACCAGCAGAGATCGCAAGACCACCGGGGAGCTGTTTTTT. Amino acids: CATSRDRKTTGELFF.

The chain is built from TRBV28 and TRBJ1-1; D unclear. This CDR3 has 12 residues. Germline assignment: CDR1 MDHEN and CDR2 SYDVKM. V lost 3 bases and J lost 4, with 6 bases in between. In nucleotides, the CDR3 is TGTGCCAGCAGTTTTGCTGTCACTGAAGCTTTCTTT. Its translation is CASSFAVTEAFF.

Written as DNA, the CDR3 is TGCAGCGTTGAAGGGGACACCCGGAGCACAGATACGCAGTATTTT. Residues: CSVEGDTRSTDTQYF. The chain has TRBV29-1 and TRBJ2-3; D perhaps matches TRBD1 (6 bases). The length of the CDR3 is 15 residues. CDR1 and CDR2 from the germline V gene are SQVTM and ANQGSEA. The V and J ends lost 1 base and 0 bases respectively, with 11 bases between them.

About this clone itself: The identical CDR3 is also encoded by other nucleotide sequences in the sample. V is TRBV28 and J is TRBJ2-1, with 9 bases fitting TRBD1. The CDR3 has 15 amino acids. CDR1 and CDR2 from the germline V gene are MDHEN and SYDVKM. V gave up 6 bases and J gave up 3 bases; unmatched junction bases: 6. The CDR3 spells CASRLQGASYNEQFF. CDR3 sequence (DNA): TGTGCCAGCAGACTACAGGGGGCGAGCTACAATGAGCAGTTCTTC. Full variable domain (rest looked up from reference TRBV28 and TRBJ2-1): DVKVTQSSRYLVKRTGEKVFLECVQDMDHENMFWYRQDPGLGLRLIYFSYDVKMKEKGDIPEGYSVSREKKERFSLILESASTNQTSMYLCASRLQGASYNEQFFGPGTRLTVL.

This clone showed up just once. This sequence joins TRBV5-5 and TRBJ1-2; 10 bases fit TRBD1. The CDR3 is 15 amino acids. V lost 5 bases to trimming and J lost 4 bases; unmatched junction nucleotides: 8. CDR1 and CDR2 from the germline V gene are SGHKS and YYEKEE (reference sequence). This CDR3 reads CASRPWTGGSYGYTF. For the CDR3, the DNA is TGTGCCAGCAGACCCTGGACAGGGGGGAGCTATGGCTACACCTTC.

Turning to this clone: The same CDR3 is also encoded by other DNA sequences in this sample. The rearrangement joins TRBV5-1 to TRBJ2-7; D possibly uses TRBD1 or TRBD2 (5 bases each). Deletions cut 2 bases from V and 1 base from J, with 10 bases between. CDR3 length: 14 amino acids. CDR1 and CDR2 (germline): SGHRS, YFSETQ. The CDR3 nucleotides read TGCGCCAGCAGCTTCACGGGACCGTCCTACGAGCAGTACTTC. It is translated as CASSFTGPSYEQYF.

CDR3 amino acids: CATLRGQGGTEAFF. In DNA form, the CDR3 reads TGTGCCACCCTTCGGGGACAGGGTGGAACTGAAGCTTTCTTT. The gene calls are TRBV19 and TRBJ1-1; TRBD1 matches 9 bases. Per germline, CDR1 LNHDA and CDR2 SQIVND (reference sequence). Trimming took 10 bases from V and 5 from J; bases not matched to a gene: 11. This CDR3 has 14 amino acids. The full variable domain, rest sourced from reference TRBV19 and TRBJ1-1, is DGGITQSPKYLFRKEGQNVTLSCEQNLNHDAMYWYRQDPGQGLRLIYYSQIVNDFQKGDIAEGYSVSREKKESFPLTVTSAQKNPTAFYLCATLRGQGGTEAFFGQGTRLTVV.

Only one count was recorded for this clone. The chain employs TRBV5-1 and TRBJ1-2; TRBD1 might be the D (5 bases). The V and J ends lost 1 base and 0 bases respectively, with 13 bases between them. Germline CDR1 is SGHRS and CDR2 is YFSETQ. The CDR3 spans 16 residues. The CDR3 sequence is CASSLQPGRTNYGYTF. In DNA, the CDR3 is TGCGCCAGCAGCTTGCAGCCGGGACGGACTAACTATGGCTACACCTTC.

This rearrangement joins TRBV7-9 to TRBJ2-1, with a possible D match to TRBD2 (6 bases). CDR3 length: 19 residues. CDR1 and CDR2 (germline): SEHNR, FQNEAQ (reference sequence). Trimming took 0 bases from V and 5 from J, leaving 23 bases between them. CDR3 bases: TGTGCCAGCAGCTTAGCTCTGCGACTAGAGGGTCGAAATAACAATGAGCAGTTCTTC. Translated: CASSLALRLEGRNNNEQFF.

The table lists this clone with a count of one. This specimen includes other DNA sequences encoding the same CDR3. The CDR3 sequence: CASSLDSGDQPQHF. The CDR3 DNA is TGTGCCAGCAGCTTAGACAGTGGGGATCAGCCCCAGCATTTT. The rearrangement joins TRBV7-2 to TRBJ1-5; the D is unclear. The CDR3 has 14 amino acids. The V gene lost 1 base and the J gene lost 5 bases, with 9 bases spanning the gap. Germline V CDR1 and CDR2: SGHTA, FQGNSA.

The gene calls are TRBV28 and TRBJ1-1; 7 nucleotides match TRBD1. Germline V gene sequence: CDR1 MDHEN, CDR2 SYDVKM. The CDR3 contains 13 residues. V dropped 9 bases and J dropped 7; count of bases not matched to a gene: 11. In nucleotides, the CDR3 is TGTGCCAGTACCTTTGCAGGGGGGATTGAAGCTTTCTTT. Translating gives CASTFAGGIEAFF.

This clone was picked up a small number of times. The chain is built from TRBV5-1 and TRBJ2-5; a weak D match, TRBD1 (6 bases). V was shortened by 3 bases and J by 1 base, with 7 bases between the two germline ends. Germline CDR1 reads SGHRS; CDR2 reads YFSETQ. CDR3 length: 13 residues. CDR3 region: CASSSGVQETQYF. The CDR3 nucleotides are TGCGCCAGCAGCTCAGGGGTCCAAGAGACCCAGTACTTC.

This clone was seen a few times. The chain combines TRBV7-9 with TRBJ1-5, with D possibly TRBD1 on 6 matching bases. This CDR3 region has 13 residues. Trimming removed 5 bases from V and 7 bases from J, with 12 bases in between. From germline, CDR1 is SEHNR and CDR2 FQNEAQ (reference sequence). DNA of the CDR3: TGTGCCAGCAGCGAAACAGGGAACCAGCCCCAGCATTTT. Its protein is CASSETGNQPQHF.

J is TRBJ2-5 and V is TRBV11-1; TRBD1 aligns across 9 bases. The end of the DNA aligns better with TRBJ2-7, so the J call may be wrong. Germline V gene lookup returns CDR1 SGHAT and CDR2 FQDESV (reference sequence). The length of the CDR3 is 17 residues. CDR3 loop: CASASHTSGQGLYEQYF. The CDR3 DNA follows: TGTGCCAGCGCGTCTCATACCTCCGGACAGGGGCTATACGAGCAGTACTTC.

The chain is built from TRBV30 and TRBJ2-5; 10 bases fit TRBD2. Per the germline V gene, CDR1 is GTSNPN and CDR2 is SVGIG (reference sequence). V shed 3 bases and J 4 bases; nucleotides not matched to a gene: 17. CDR3 length: 18 amino acids. Written as DNA, the CDR3 is TGTGCCTGGAGGGGTTCCCGAAGGGCTAGCGGGAGTCCAGAGACCCAGTACTTC. Translated, it gives CAWRGSRRASGSPETQYF.

The chain employs TRBV14 and TRBJ1-5; D unclear. Germline V CDR1 and CDR2: SGHDN, FVKESK. V was shortened by 2 bases and J by 10 bases, with 12 bases between the two germline ends. The length of the CDR3 is 13 residues. CDR3 amino acids: CASSQQALSPQHF. The CDR3 DNA reads TGTGCCAGCAGCCAACAGGCCCTCTCTCCCCAGCATTTT.

This chain uses TRBV4-1 with TRBJ2-5; D is perhaps TRBD1 (5 bases). This CDR3 spans 14 amino acids. V was pared by 0 bases and J by 5 bases, with 10 bases between. Germline CDR1 and CDR2: MGHRA and YSYEKL. Here the CDR3 DNA reads TGCGCCAGCAGCCAAGAAGGGGCTCAGGAGACCCAGTACTTC. This sequence encodes CASSQEGAQETQYF.

The chain employs TRBV5-1 and TRBJ2-7; 10 bases line up with TRBD2. Germline trimming cut 4 bases from V and 4 bases from J; bases unmatched to any gene: 5. Germline CDR1 and CDR2: SGHRS and YFSETQ. CDR3 size: 14 residues. CDR3 DNA: TGCGCCAGCAGCCCTATAGCGGGGGGTTACGAGCAGTACTTC. Translating gives CASSPIAGGYEQYF.

A word on this clone: The identical CDR3 is also encoded by other nucleotide sequences in the sample. CDR3 region: CASSLLASTDTQYF. Written as DNA, the CDR3 is TGCGCCAGCAGCTTGTTGGCTAGCACAGATACGCAGTATTTT. The J gene is TRBJ2-3, the V gene TRBV5-1; the D is unclear. The CDR3 length is 14 residues. The ends were cut back, 1 base at V and 0 bases at J, with 6 bases in the middle. The germline V gene has CDR1 SGHRS and CDR2 YFSETQ.

The gene calls are TRBV13 and TRBJ2-7; D not resolved. In germline, CDR1 is PRHDT, CDR2 FYEKMQ (reference sequence). The V gene lost 5 bases and the J gene lost 2 bases, with 13 bases spanning the gap. CDR3 length: 14 amino acids. CDR3 loop: CASSPRPGPYEQYF. Written as DNA, the CDR3 is TGTGCCAGCAGCCCTCGACCGGGCCCCTACGAGCAGTACTTC.

The chain links TRBV28 to TRBJ2-3; D is unresolved. CDR3 length equals 20 residues. V was clipped by 3 bases and J by 2 bases, with 27 bases between them. Per the germline V gene, CDR1 is MDHEN and CDR2 is SYDVKM. The DNA of the CDR3 is TGTGCCAGCAGTTTTTCACCCAATCGGGCAGCCGCCTCTAACACAGATACGCAGTATTTT. Amino acids: CASSFSPNRAAASNTDTQYF.

This chain joins TRBV18 and TRBJ1-2; D ambiguous. V lost 3 bases to trimming and J lost 1 base, with 6 bases between them. The CDR3 is 13 residues long. Germline CDR1 reads KGHSH; CDR2 reads LQKENI. This chain's CDR3 is CASSPPSNYGYTF. The CDR3 DNA reads as TGTGCCAGCTCACCGCCGAGTAACTATGGCTACACCTTC.

V and J are TRBV6-6 and TRBJ2-3; maybe TRBD1 (5 bases). This CDR3 is 14 amino acids long. Between the trimmed V and J ends, which lost 5 bases and 1 base, there was a span of 10 bases. CDR1 and CDR2 from the germline V gene are MNHNY and SVGAGI (reference sequence). CDR3 nucleotides: TGTGCCAGCAGTCTCCAGGGCCGCACAGATACGCAGTATTTT. Translation gives CASSLQGRTDTQYF.

The gene calls are TRBV6-1 and TRBJ1-1, with D possibly being TRBD1 (5 bases). Germline CDR1 reads MNHNS; CDR2 reads SASEGT. This CDR3 region has 13 residues. The germline V and J ends were trimmed by 2 bases and 4 bases, with 8 bases remaining between them. The CDR3 region is CASSEFGTTEAFF. The CDR3 DNA reads as TGTGCCAGCAGTGAATTTGGGACCACTGAAGCTTTCTTT.

The V call is TRBV5-1, the J call TRBJ2-6; either TRBD1 or TRBD2 may supply D (5 bases each). Trimming cost V 3 bases and J 0 bases, with 10 bases left between them. CDR3 length equals 16 residues. Germline V gene sequence: CDR1 SGHRS, CDR2 YFSETQ. The CDR3 coding sequence is TGCGCCAGCAGCTGGGACGGATTCTCTGGGGCCAACGTCCTGACTTTC. Translated, it gives CASSWDGFSGANVLTF.

The chain is built from TRBV30 and TRBJ2-1, with 8 bases matching TRBD2. CDR3 size: 15 residues. Germline values: CDR1 GTSNPN, CDR2 SVGIG (reference sequence). Trimming cost V 3 bases and J 5 bases; bases outside gene matches: 9. The CDR3 nucleotides are TGTGCCTGGAGAGAGTTTAGCGGGGTAAACAATGAGCAGTTCTTC. The encoded protein is CAWREFSGVNNEQFF.

The count of this clone is one. V gene TRBV14 combines with J gene TRBJ1-2, with D possibly being TRBD1 (5 bases). The V end was cut by 4 bases, the J end by 0 bases, with 15 bases between. CDR1 SGHDN and CDR2 FVKESK come from the germline V gene. There are 16 residues in the CDR3. CDR3: CASSRPRGETNYGYTF. The CDR3 DNA follows: TGTGCCAGCAGCCGCCCCCGGGGGGAGACTAACTATGGCTACACCTTC.

The chain carries TRBV10-3 and TRBJ2-3; D unclear. CDR1 ENHRY and CDR2 SYGVKD come from the germline V gene. This CDR3 is built from 15 residues. The V and J ends lost 0 bases and 3 bases respectively, with 10 bases between them. CDR3 amino acids: CAISESNGRTDTQYF. For the CDR3, the DNA is TGTGCCATCAGTGAGTCGAATGGTAGAACAGATACGCAGTATTTT.

This rearrangement joins TRBV7-9 to TRBJ1-4, with D maybe TRBD1 (6 bases). The CDR3 is 14 residues long. CDR1 is SEHNR and CDR2 is FQNEAQ in the germline V gene (reference sequence). V dropped 4 bases and J dropped 4 bases, with 10 bases sitting between them. The chain's CDR3 is CASSSGQINEKLFF. The CDR3 region has the DNA TGTGCCAGCAGCTCTGGACAGATTAATGAAAAACTGTTTTTT.

Notes on this clone: Since a far larger clone is one base different, this is likely a read error. The CDR3 region is CASTPGTVTHGYTF. CDR3 nucleotide sequence: TGTGCCAGCACCCCCGGAACAGTGACCCATGGCTACACCTTC. This chain joins TRBV6-6 and TRBJ1-2, with D unresolved. CDR3 length equals 14 residues. CDR1 is MNHNY and CDR2 is SVGAGI in the germline V gene (reference sequence). V was shortened by 7 bases and J by 6 bases, with 18 bases between the two germline ends.